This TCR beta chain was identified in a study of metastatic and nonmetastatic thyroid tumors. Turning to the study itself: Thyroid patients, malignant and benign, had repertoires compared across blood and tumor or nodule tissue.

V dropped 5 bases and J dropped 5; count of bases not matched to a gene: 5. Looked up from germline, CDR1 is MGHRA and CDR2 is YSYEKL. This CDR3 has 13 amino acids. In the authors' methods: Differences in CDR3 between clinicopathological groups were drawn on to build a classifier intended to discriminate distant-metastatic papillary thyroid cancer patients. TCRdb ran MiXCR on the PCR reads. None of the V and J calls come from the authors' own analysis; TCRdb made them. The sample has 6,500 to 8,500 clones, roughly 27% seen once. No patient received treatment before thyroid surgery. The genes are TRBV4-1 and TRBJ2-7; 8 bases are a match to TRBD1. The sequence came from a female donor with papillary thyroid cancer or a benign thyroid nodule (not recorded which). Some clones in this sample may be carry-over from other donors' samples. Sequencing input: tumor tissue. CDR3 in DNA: TGCGCCAGCAGCACTGGACAGGGAGACGAGCAGTACTTC. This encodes CASSTGQGDEQYF.